Listed below are T cell receptor beta chains from one sample, sequenced in a study of cytomegalovirus exposure and HLA in healthy donors. The assay was immunoSEQ multiplex PCR, and TCRdb's table has in-frame clones only and misses some. The sample lists 150,000 or so clones; around 78% were seen once. Sequencing was done on a sample of PBMCs. Receptors were obtained from a woman between 40 and 50 years old in good health and CMV-seronegative. CDR3s include the opening cysteine and the closing phenylalanine or tryptophan. Each record gives: V gene, J gene, clone size, D gene, CDR3 DNA, CDR3 protein. D genes are given only for firm matches. Clone size is not always given. Where it is, it says once, few, many or a class for expanded clones.

>TRBV5-6|TRBJ2-6|NA|NA
TGTGCCAGCAGCCGTACAGGGAACTCTGGGGCCAACGTCCTGACTTTC
CASSRTGNSGANVLTF
>TRBV28|TRBJ1-1|NA|TRBD1
TGTGCCAGCTGCAGGGGGACTTGGGCTGAAGCTTTCTTT
CASCRGTWAEAFF
>TRBV18|TRBJ2-1|NA|NA
TGTGCCAGCTCACCGTTGGAGGTTGAGCAGTTCTTC
CASSPLEVEQFF
>TRBV7-8|TRBJ2-7|NA|NA
TGTGCCAGCAGCCCTGACAGGTTCGAGCAGTACTTC
CASSPDRFEQYF
>TRBV7-3|TRBJ2-3|NA|NA
TGTGCCAGCAGCCCAACGGGACTCAGCACAGATACGCAGTATTTT
CASSPTGLSTDTQYF
>TRBV27|TRBJ1-5|NA|NA
TGTGCCAGCAGTTTATGGGAGGGCCAGCCCCAGCATTTT
CASSLWEGQPQHF
>TRBV4-2|TRBJ1-1|once|NA
TGTGCCAGCAGCCAACAGAACACTGAAGCTTTCTTT
CASSQQNTEAFF
>TRBV7-3|TRBJ2-7|NA|NA
TGTGCCAGCAGCTTAAACGCTAGCGAAGGTTACGAGCAGTACTTC
CASSLNASEGYEQYF
>TRBV7-9|TRBJ2-1|NA|TRBD1
TGTGCCAGCAGCCTAGGCCTGACAGGGGCGGTCTACAATGAGCAGTTCTTC
CASSLGLTGAVYNEQFF
>TRBV5-4|TRBJ2-1|NA|NA
TGTGCCAGCAGCTTGGCGTTCGAGATTTACAATGAGCAGTTCTTC
CASSLAFEIYNEQFF
>TRBV21-1|TRBJ2-1|NA|NA
TGTGCCAGCAGCAAAATGGAGGACCCGAGTGAGGTTGAGCAGTTCTTC
CASSKMEDPSEVEQFF
>TRBV5-1|TRBJ1-5|few|NA
TGCGCCAGCAGCTTGGCAGGGGACCCTCAGCCCCAGCATTTT
CASSLAGDPQPQHF
>TRBV5-1|TRBJ2-3|NA|NA
TGCGCCAGCAGCGTCCGGGACACTAGGGCAGATACGCAGTATTTT
CASSVRDTRADTQYF
>TRBV12-5|TRBJ2-2|few|NA
TGTGCTAGTGGTTTGGGGACTACCTTAGGGGGGGAGCTGTTTTTT
CASGLGTTLGGELFF
>TRBV5-1|TRBJ2-3|NA|NA
TGCGCCAGCAGCTTCGGGACAGGTCGCCCCGGGGGGGATACGCAGTATTTT
CASSFGTGRPGGDTQYF
>TRBV2|TRBJ2-3|NA|TRBD2
TGTGCCAGCAGTGCGGGGCGGGGGACCTCTAATACGCAGTATTTT
CASSAGRGTSNTQYF
>TRBV30|TRBJ1-1|NA|TRBD1
TGTGCCTGGAGTGTTCCGGACAGGCCTAACACTGAAGCTTTCTTT
CAWSVPDRPNTEAFF
>TRBV5-4|TRBJ2-3|NA|NA
TGTGCCAGCAGCTCAGACTGGTCCTTCACAGATACGCAGTATTTT
CASSSDWSFTDTQYF
>TRBV2|TRBJ2-7|NA|TRBD1
TGTGCCAGCAGGTCGGACAGGGGGCCCTACGAGCAGTACTTC
CASRSDRGPYEQYF
>TRBV11-1|TRBJ2-7|once|NA
TGTGCCAGCAGCTTAACAGCAGGGGACCCAAGCTCCTACGAGCAGTACTTC
CASSLTAGDPSSYEQYF
>TRBV9|TRBJ2-2|once|TRBD1
TGTGCCAGCAGCACAAGACAGGGGGCGGGCACCGGGGAGCTGTTTTTT
CASSTRQGAGTGELFF
>TRBV29-1|TRBJ2-5|NA|NA
TGCAGCGTGGAGATTCCGGCGTCGGAGACCCAGTACTTC
CSVEIPASETQYF
>TRBV10-3|TRBJ1-1|few|NA
TGTGCCATCAAGGAGGGTCTGGTGGGTACTGAAGCTTTCTTT
CAIKEGLVGTEAFF
>TRBV6-6|TRBJ2-1|NA|NA
TGTGCCAGCAGTTATCGCCGGGACACCACGCGTATGTTCTTC
CASSYRRDTTRMFF
>TRBV5-5|TRBJ1-1|few|NA
TGTGCCAGCAGCCCCTTCGAGGATTATGGGAGAACTGAAGCTTTCTTT
CASSPFEDYGRTEAFF
>TRBV5-1|TRBJ2-1|NA|NA
TGCGCCAGCAGCCTGCGTGGTGCTAGGGAGTCGTTGGGTTCCAATGAGCAGTTCTTC
CASSLRGARESLGSNEQFF